The TCR beta chain described here comes from a study of blood T cell repertoires in COVID-19. Across the study: The United States, Italy and Spain supplied acute and convalescent COVID-19 samples.

As to this clone: Other nucleotide sequences in the sample specify the same CDR3.

The CDR3 has 10 residues. Trimming pared 8 bases from V and 5 bases from J, leaving 6 bases between. Germline CDR1 is SNHLY and CDR2 is FYNNEI. The method was immunoSEQ multiplex PCR; TCRdb's version includes in-frame clones alone and lacks a portion of them. The table has about 100,000 clones, 85% seen once. This chain joins TRBV2 and TRBJ2-5; D not certain. Sample: peripheral blood. The source is a man aged 55 to 70 with acute or convalescent COVID-19. The CDR3 nucleotides read TGTGCCAGCTCGAGGGAGACCCAGTACTTC. This translates into CASSRETQYF.